The source of this TCR beta chain is a study of blood T cell repertoires in COVID-19. Study-wide context: Samples of COVID-19 (acute and convalescent) were obtained from the United States, Italy and Spain. Sample material is recorded as cDNA or gDNA derived from T cells, B-cell-depleted T cells, or PBMCs.

V was shortened by 8 bases and J by 1 base, with 16 bases between the two germline ends. In germline, CDR1 is SEHNR, CDR2 FQNEAQ (reference sequence). CDR3 length: 15 residues. As processed by the authors: Reference gene primer amplification gave nucleated cell count estimates. Assay: immunoSEQ multiplex PCR; the TCRdb copy retains only in-frame clones and omits some. V and J calls and clone size follow that table, whereas D and trimming were derived from the DNA. The data hold about 73,000 clones, with roughly nine tenths observed a single time. The chain uses TRBV7-9 and TRBJ2-3; D is ambiguous. This receptor was taken from a man at least 80 years old with acute or convalescent COVID-19. Sequencing input: peripheral blood. The CDR3 region is CASAKGQARTDTQYF. Here the CDR3 DNA reads TGTGCCAGCGCCAAAGGCCAGGCCCGCACAGATACGCAGTATTTT.